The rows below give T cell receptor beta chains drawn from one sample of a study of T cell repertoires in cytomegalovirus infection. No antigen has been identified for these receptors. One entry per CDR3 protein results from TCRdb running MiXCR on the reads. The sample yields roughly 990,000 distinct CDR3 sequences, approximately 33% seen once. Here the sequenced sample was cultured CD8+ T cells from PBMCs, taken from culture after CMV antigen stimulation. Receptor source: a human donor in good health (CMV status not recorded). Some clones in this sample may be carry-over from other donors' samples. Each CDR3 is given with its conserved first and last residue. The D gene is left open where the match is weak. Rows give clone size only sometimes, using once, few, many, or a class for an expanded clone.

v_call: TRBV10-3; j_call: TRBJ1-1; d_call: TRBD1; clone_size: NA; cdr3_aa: CAISVDRVGNTEAFF; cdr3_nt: TGTGCCATCAGTGTGGACAGGGTAGGAAACACTGAAGCTTTCTTT
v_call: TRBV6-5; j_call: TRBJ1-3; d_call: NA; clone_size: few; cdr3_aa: CASRPDGLLSGNTIYF; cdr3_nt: TGTGCCAGCAGACCCGACGGGCTCCTCTCTGGAAACACCATATATTTT
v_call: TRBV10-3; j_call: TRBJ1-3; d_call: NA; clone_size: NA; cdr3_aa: CAISEFSTVHSGNTIYF; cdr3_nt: TGTGCCATCAGTGAGTTTTCTACTGTACACTCTGGAAACACCATATATTTT
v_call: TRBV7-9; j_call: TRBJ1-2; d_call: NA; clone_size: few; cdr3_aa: CASSSLRSRAADYLYGYTF; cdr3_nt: TGTGCCAGCAGCTCTCTCCGTTCACGGGCGGCCGATTACCTCTATGGCTACACCTTC
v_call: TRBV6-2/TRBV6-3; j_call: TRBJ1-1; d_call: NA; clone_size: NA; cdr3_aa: CASSYSAGVNTEAFF; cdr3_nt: TGTGCCAGCAGTTACTCGGCAGGGGTGAACACTGAAGCTTTCTTT
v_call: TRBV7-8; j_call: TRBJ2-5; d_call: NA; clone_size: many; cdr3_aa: CASSVGPPPETQYF; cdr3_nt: TGTGCCAGCAGCGTCGGACCTCCCCCCGAGACCCAGTACTTC
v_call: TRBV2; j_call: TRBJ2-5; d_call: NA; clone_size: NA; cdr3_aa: CASSDPTMQETQYF; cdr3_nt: TGTGCCAGCAGTGACCCCACTATGCAAGAGACCCAGTACTTC
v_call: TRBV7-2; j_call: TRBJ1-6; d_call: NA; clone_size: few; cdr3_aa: CASSYDSVLNSPLHF; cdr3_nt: TGTGCCAGCAGCTATGACAGTGTTTTAAATTCACCCCTCCACTTT
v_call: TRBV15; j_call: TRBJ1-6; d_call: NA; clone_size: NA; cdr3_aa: CATSRDRAENSPLHF; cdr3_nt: TGTGCCACCAGCAGAGATAGGGCAGAAAATTCACCCCTCCACTTT
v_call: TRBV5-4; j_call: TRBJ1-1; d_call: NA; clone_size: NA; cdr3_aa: CASSLLSGVLPNEAFF; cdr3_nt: TGTGCCAGCAGCTTGTTATCAGGGGTTCTTCCCAATGAAGCTTTCTTT
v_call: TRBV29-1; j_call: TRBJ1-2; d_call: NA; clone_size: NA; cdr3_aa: CSAPAGGSGYTF; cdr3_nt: TGCAGCGCCCCTGCGGGGGGTAGTGGCTACACCTTC
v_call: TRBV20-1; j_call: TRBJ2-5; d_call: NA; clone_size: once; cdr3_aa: CSVNEEELGETQYF; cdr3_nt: TGCAGTGTCAATGAAGAGGAACTGGGAGAGACCCAGTACTTC
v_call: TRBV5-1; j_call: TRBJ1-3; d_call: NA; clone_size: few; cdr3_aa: CASSLGQSPYGSSGNTIYF; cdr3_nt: TGCGCCAGCAGCTTAGGACAGTCACCCTACGGAAGCTCTGGAAACACCATATATTTT
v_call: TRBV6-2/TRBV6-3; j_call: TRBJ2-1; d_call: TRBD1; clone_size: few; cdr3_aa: CASSYFQGAYNEQFF; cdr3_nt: TGTGCCAGCAGTTACTTCCAGGGGGCCTACAATGAGCAGTTCTTC
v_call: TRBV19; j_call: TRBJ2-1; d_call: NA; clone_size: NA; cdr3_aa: CASSPFDINEQFF; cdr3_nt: TGTGCCAGTAGCCCCTTCGACATCAATGAGCAGTTCTTC
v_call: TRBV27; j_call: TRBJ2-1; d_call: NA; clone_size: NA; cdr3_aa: CASSPRAPWSYNEQFF; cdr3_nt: TGTGCCAGCAGTCCCCGGGCCCCGTGGTCCTACAATGAGCAGTTCTTC
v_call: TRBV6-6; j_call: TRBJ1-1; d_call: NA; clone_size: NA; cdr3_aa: CASSHHRLGLGTEAFF; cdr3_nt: TGTGCCAGCAGTCACCATCGACTGGGCTTGGGGACTGAAGCTTTCTTT
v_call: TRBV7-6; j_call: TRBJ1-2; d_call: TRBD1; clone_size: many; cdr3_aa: CASSSYRGDYGYTF; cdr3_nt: TGTGCCAGCAGCTCATACAGGGGCGACTATGGCTACACCTTC
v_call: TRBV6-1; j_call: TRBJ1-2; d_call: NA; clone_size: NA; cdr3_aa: CASSGGILGYTF; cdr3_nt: TGTGCCAGCAGTGGAGGGATCTTGGGCTACACCTTC
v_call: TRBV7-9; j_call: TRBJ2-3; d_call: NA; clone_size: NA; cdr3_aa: CASGRREAQYF; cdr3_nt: TGTGCCAGCGGGAGGAGGGAGGCGCAGTATTTT
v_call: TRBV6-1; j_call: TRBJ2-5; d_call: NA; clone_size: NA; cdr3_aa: CASSDIREIQETQYF; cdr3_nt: TGTGCCAGCAGTGATATCCGGGAGATCCAAGAGACCCAGTACTTC
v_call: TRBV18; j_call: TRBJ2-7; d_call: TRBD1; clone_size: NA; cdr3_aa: CASSPAGQGPYYEQYF; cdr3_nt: TGTGCCAGCTCACCGGCCGGACAGGGTCCCTACTACGAGCAGTACTTC
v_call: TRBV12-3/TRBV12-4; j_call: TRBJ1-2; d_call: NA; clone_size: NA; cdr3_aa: CANSPGIPLYGYTF; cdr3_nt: TGTGCCAACAGCCCGGGTATCCCTCTTTATGGCTACACCTTC
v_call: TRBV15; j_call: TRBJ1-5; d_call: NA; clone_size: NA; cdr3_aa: CATSRVGGGNQPQHF; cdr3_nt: TGTGCCACCAGCAGAGTCGGGGGAGGCAATCAGCCCCAGCATTTT
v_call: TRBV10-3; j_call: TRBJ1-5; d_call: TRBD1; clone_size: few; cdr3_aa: CAISDPGRDRGYQPQHF; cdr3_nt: TGTGCCATCAGTGACCCGGGGAGGGACAGGGGCTATCAGCCCCAGCATTTT
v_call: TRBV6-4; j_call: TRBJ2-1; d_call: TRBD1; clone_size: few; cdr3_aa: CASSDGQGNEQFF; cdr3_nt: TGTGCCAGCAGTGATGGACAGGGAAATGAGCAGTTCTTC
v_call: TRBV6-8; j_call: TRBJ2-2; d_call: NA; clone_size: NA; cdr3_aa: CASSPKDKYTGELFF; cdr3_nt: TGTGCCAGCAGTCCAAAGGACAAATACACCGGGGAGCTGTTTTTT
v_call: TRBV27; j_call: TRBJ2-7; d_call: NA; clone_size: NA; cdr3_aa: CASSPLLVGIEQYF; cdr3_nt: TGTGCCAGCAGTCCGTTATTAGTCGGGATCGAGCAGTACTTC
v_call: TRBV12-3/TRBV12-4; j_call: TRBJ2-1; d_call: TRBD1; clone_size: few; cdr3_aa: CASTGQGFHEQFF; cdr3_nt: TGTGCCAGCACGGGACAGGGGTTCCATGAGCAGTTCTTC
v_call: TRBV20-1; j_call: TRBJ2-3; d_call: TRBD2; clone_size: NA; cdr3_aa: CSARVLMVAGGHPDTQYF; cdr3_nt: TGCAGTGCTAGAGTTCTGATGGTGGCGGGGGGGCACCCAGATACGCAGTATTTT
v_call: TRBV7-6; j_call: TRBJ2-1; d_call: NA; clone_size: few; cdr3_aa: CASQVGGSYNEQFF; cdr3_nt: TGTGCCAGCCAGGTGGGGGGCTCCTACAATGAGCAGTTCTTC
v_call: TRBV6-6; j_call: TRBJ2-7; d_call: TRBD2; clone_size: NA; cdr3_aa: CASSSLGGTPYGQYF; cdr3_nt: TGTGCCAGCAGTTCCCTGGGAGGGACCCCCTACGGGCAGTACTTC